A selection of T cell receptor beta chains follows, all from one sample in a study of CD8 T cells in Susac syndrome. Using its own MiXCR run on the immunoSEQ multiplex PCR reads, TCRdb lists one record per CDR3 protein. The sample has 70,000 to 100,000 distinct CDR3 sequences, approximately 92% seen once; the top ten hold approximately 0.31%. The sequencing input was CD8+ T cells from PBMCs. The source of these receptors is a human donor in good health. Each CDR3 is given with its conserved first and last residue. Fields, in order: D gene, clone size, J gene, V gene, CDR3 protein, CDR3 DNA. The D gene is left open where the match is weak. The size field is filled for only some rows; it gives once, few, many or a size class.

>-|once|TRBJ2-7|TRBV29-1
CSVEPSDSYEQYF
TGCAGCGTTGAGCCGTCCGACTCCTACGAGCAGTACTTC
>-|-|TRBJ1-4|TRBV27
CASSYTGRGEKLFF
TGTGCCAGCAGCTACACAGGGCGGGGTGAAAAACTGTTTTTT
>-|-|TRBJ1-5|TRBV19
CASSIGRHSNQPQHF
TGTGCCAGTAGTATAGGACGTCATAGCAATCAGCCCCAGCATTTT
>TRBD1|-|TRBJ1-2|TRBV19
CASSIRQGFDYGYTF
TGTGCCAGTAGTATTAGACAGGGGTTCGACTATGGCTACACCTTC
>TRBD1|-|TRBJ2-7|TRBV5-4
CASRDRDSPSYEQYF
TGTGCCAGCAGGGACCGGGACAGTCCATCCTACGAGCAGTACTTC
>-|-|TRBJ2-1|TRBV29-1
CSVGSVNNEQFF
TGCAGCGTCGGTAGCGTAAACAATGAGCAGTTCTTC
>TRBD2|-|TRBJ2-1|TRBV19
CASSSGGYNEQFF
TGTGCCAGTAGTAGCGGGGGCTACAATGAGCAGTTCTTC
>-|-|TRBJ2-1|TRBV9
CASGRERYNEQFF
TGTGCCAGCGGCAGGGAAAGGTACAATGAGCAGTTCTTC
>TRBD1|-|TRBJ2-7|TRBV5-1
CASSLVPGTDSYEQYF
TGCGCCAGCAGCTTGGTACCAGGGACAGACTCCTACGAGCAGTACTTC
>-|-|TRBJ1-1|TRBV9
CASSLYGGEAFF
TGTGCCAGCAGCTTATACGGGGGGGAAGCTTTCTTT
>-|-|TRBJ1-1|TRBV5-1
CASSAGRLNTEAFF
TGCGCCAGCAGCGCGGGACGGTTGAACACTGAAGCTTTCTTT
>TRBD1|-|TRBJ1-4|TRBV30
CAWSAGTGEEKLFF
TGTGCCTGGAGTGCCGGGACAGGGGAAGAAAAACTGTTTTTT
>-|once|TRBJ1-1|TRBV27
CASSPLGGVGTEAFF
TGTGCCAGCAGTCCTCTTGGAGGGGTCGGCACTGAAGCTTTCTTT
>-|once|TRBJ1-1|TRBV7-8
CASSLGGLWNTEAFF
TGTGCCAGCAGCTTGGGGGGCTTGTGGAACACTGAAGCTTTCTTT
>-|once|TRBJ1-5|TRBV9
CASSGGPHQPQHF
TGTGCCAGCAGCGGCGGACCCCATCAGCCCCAGCATTTT
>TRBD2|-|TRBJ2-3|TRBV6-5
CASSFGTSGTDTQYF
TGTGCCAGCAGTTTCGGGACTAGCGGGACAGATACGCAGTATTTT
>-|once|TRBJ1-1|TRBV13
CASSTPTGSLTEAFF
TGTGCCAGCAGCACTCCAACAGGGAGTCTCACTGAAGCTTTCTTT
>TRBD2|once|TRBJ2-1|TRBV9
CASSVIPGGYNEQFF
TGTGCCAGCAGCGTAATTCCGGGGGGTTACAATGAGCAGTTCTTC
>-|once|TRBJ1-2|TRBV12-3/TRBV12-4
CASSPSGNVNGYTF
TGTGCCAGCAGCCCCTCAGGGAACGTAAATGGCTACACCTTC
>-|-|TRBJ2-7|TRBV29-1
CSVQVGYEQYF
TGCAGCGTTCAAGTAGGGTACGAGCAGTACTTC
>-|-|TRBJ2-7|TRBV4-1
CASSQEFTATYEQYF
TGCGCCAGCAGCCAAGAGTTTACGGCGACCTACGAGCAGTACTTC
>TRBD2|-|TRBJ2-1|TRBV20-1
CSARSGGQYNEQFF
TGCAGTGCTAGGAGCGGGGGGCAATACAATGAGCAGTTCTTC
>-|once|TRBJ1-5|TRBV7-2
CASSLARDSLSNQPQHF
TGTGCCAGCAGCTTAGCACGGGACTCCCTCAGCAATCAGCCCCAGCATTTT
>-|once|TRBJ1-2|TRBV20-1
CSAPDGPYGYTF
TGCAGTGCTCCGGACGGCCCCTATGGCTACACCTTC
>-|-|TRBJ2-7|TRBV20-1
CSARDESHEQYF
TGCAGTGCTAGGGATGAGAGCCACGAGCAGTACTTC
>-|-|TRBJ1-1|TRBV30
CAWSATERGTEAFF
TGTGCCTGGAGTGCGACCGAAAGGGGCACTGAAGCTTTCTTT
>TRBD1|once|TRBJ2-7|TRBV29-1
CSVERQGSYEQYF
TGCAGCGTTGAACGACAGGGCTCCTACGAGCAGTACTTC
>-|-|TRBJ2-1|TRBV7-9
CASSFPPAGYNEQFF
TGTGCCAGCAGCTTCCCCCCGGCGGGGTACAATGAGCAGTTCTTC
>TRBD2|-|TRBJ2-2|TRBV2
CASIEPLRLAGRTGELFF
TGTGCCAGCATCGAACCGTTAAGACTAGCGGGGCGCACCGGGGAGCTGTTTTTT
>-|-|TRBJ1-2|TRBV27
CASTSGKEGYTF
TGTGCCAGCACCTCAGGGAAGGAAGGCTACACCTTC
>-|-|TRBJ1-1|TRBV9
CASSVSGNTEAFF
TGTGCCAGCAGCGTCTCAGGGAACACTGAAGCTTTCTTT
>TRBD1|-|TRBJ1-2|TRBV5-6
CASMGQGSYGYTF
TGTGCCAGCATGGGACAGGGGTCTTATGGCTACACCTTC
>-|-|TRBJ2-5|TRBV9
CASSVGGAQETQYF
TGTGCCAGCAGCGTAGGGGGGGCCCAAGAGACCCAGTACTTC
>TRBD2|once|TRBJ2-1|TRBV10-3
CAISESTSGGAEDEQFF
TGTGCCATCAGTGAGTCGACTAGCGGGGGGGCTGAGGATGAGCAGTTCTTC
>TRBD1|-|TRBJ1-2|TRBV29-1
CSAGQVLNYGYTF
TGCAGCGCGGGACAGGTCCTTAACTATGGCTACACCTTC
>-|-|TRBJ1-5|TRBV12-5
CASGFNQPQHF
TGTGCTAGTGGATTCAATCAGCCCCAGCATTTT
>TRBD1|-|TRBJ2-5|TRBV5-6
CASSLPGQAAQETQYF
TGTGCCAGCAGCCTCCCGGGACAGGCCGCACAAGAGACCCAGTACTTC
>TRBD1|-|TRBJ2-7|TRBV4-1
CASSQAVGGFYEQYF
TGCGCCAGCAGCCAAGCGGTAGGGGGCTTTTACGAGCAGTACTTC
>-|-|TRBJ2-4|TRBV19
CASSSWGQLAKNIQYF
TGTGCCAGTAGTTCATGGGGGCAGCTAGCCAAAAACATTCAGTACTTC
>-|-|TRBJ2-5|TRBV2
CASSGAETQYF
TGTGCCAGCAGTGGGGCGGAGACCCAGTACTTC
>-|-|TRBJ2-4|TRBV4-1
CASSQGYGGLDIQYF
TGCGCCAGCAGCCAAGGATATGGAGGGCTTGACATTCAGTACTTC
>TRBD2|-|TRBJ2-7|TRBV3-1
CASSRVAGALAYEQYF
TGTGCCAGCAGCCGCGTAGCGGGGGCCCTGGCCTACGAGCAGTACTTC
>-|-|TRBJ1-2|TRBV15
CATSRDGRNYGYTF
TGTGCCACCAGCAGAGATGGGAGGAACTATGGCTACACCTTC
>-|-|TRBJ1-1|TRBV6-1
CASDRENTEAFF
TGTGCCAGCGACCGAGAGAACACTGAAGCTTTCTTT
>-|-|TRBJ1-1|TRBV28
CASSHPQGRVTEAFF
TGTGCCAGCAGCCACCCCCAGGGGAGGGTCACTGAAGCTTTCTTT
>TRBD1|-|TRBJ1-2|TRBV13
CASSATGALYGYTF
TGTGCCAGCAGCGCGACAGGGGCACTCTATGGCTACACCTTC
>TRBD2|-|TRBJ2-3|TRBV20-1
CSAETGLAGGPSTDTQYF
TGCAGTGCTGAAACGGGACTAGCGGGGGGCCCCAGCACAGATACGCAGTATTTT
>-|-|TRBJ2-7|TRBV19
CASSILLGYEQYF
TGTGCCAGTAGTATTTTATTGGGCTACGAGCAGTACTTC
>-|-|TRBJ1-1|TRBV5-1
CASSLTQGMNTEAFF
TGCGCCAGCAGCTTGACGCAGGGTATGAACACTGAAGCTTTCTTT
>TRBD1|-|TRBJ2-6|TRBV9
CASSPTGAGANVLTF
TGTGCCAGCAGCCCGACAGGGGCTGGGGCCAACGTCCTGACTTTC
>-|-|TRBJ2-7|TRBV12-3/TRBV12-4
CASSLGSQTYEQYF
TGTGCCAGCAGTTTGGGCAGTCAGACCTACGAGCAGTACTTC
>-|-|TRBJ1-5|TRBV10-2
CASSVGQGYQPQHF
TGCGCCAGCAGTGTGGGGCAGGGGTATCAGCCCCAGCATTTT
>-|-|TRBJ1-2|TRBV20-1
CSAHPVSYGYTF
TGCAGTGCCCATCCCGTGAGCTATGGCTACACCTTC